The 14 T cell receptor beta chains below all came from one sample that was sequenced in a study of monozygotic twins with inflammatory bowel disease. TCRdb re-called the 5' RACE reads and shows each CDR3 protein once, DNA omitted. In total, the table holds 150,000 to 200,000 distinct CDR3 sequences. Sequencing was done on a sample of blood. The receptor source for this set is a human donor with ulcerative colitis or Crohn's disease, or a healthy co-twin of an affected twin (not recorded which).

The CDR3 reads CAISGDRGTEAFF. This chain links TRBV10-3 with TRBJ1-1; the TCRdb D gene call, TRBD1, has no DNA to confirm it. Looked up from germline, CDR1 is ENHRY and CDR2 is SYGVKD. CDR3 length: 13 amino acids.

This rearrangement joins TRBV19 to TRBJ1-1; TCRdb picks TRBD1, but there is no DNA to check that call. CDR1 LNHDA and CDR2 SQIVND come from the germline V gene (reference sequence). CDR3 length equals 14 residues. CDR3 amino acids: CASKLQGAGTEAFF.

J is TRBJ2-2 and V is TRBV20-1; TCRdb gives TRBD2 as the D gene, but with no DNA this cannot be confirmed. Germline assignment: CDR1 DFQATT and CDR2 SNEGSKA (reference sequence). The CDR3 is 14 amino acids. The chain's CDR3 is CSKGRAFIFRELFF.

CDR3: CASSQVPGTNTEAFF. V is TRBV3-1 and J is TRBJ1-1. CDR1 is LGHDT, CDR2 YNNKEL, per germline (reference sequence). The CDR3 runs 15 residues.

This sequence joins TRBV20-1 and TRBJ2-7; the TCRdb D gene call, TRBD1, has no DNA to confirm it. The CDR3 is 13 residues long. Germline CDR1 and CDR2: DFQATT and SNEGSKA (reference sequence). The chain's CDR3 is CSAIPDPSYEQYF.

This chain connects TRBV18 to TRBJ2-7; TCRdb gives TRBD2 as the D gene, but with no DNA this cannot be confirmed. The CDR3 is 14 residues long. Germline V gene lookup returns CDR1 KGHSH and CDR2 LQKENI. The CDR3 sequence: CASSPPGAPYEQYF.

V gene TRBV28 combines with J gene TRBJ2-1. Germline assignment: CDR1 MDHEN and CDR2 SYDVKM. CDR3 length equals 13 residues. The CDR3 loop reads CASSLGSHNEQFF.

The rearrangement links TRBV7-9 to TRBJ2-1. Germline V gene sequence: CDR1 SEHNR, CDR2 FQNEAQ (reference sequence). The CDR3 covers 13 residues. The CDR3 region is CASRRPPEQRQFF.

This chain links TRBV3-1 with TRBJ1-1. Germline V gives CDR1 LGHDT, CDR2 YNNKEL (reference sequence). The CDR3 length is 14 residues. CDR3 in amino acids: CASSRGWGTTEAFF. The whole variable domain, filled in from reference TRBV3-1 and TRBJ1-1, reads DTAVSQTPKYLVTQMGNDKSIKCEQNLGHDTMYWYKQDSKKFLKIMFSYNNKELIINETVPNRFSPKSPDKAHLNLHINSLELGDSAVYFCASSRGWGTTEAFFGQGTRLTVV.

The chain carries TRBV18 and TRBJ1-1; no DNA is available, so the TRBD1 call from TCRdb remains unchecked. The CDR3 loop spans 12 amino acids. CDR1 is KGHSH and CDR2 is LQKENI in the germline V gene. Here the CDR3 reads CASSLGAFEAFF.

The chain has TRBV10-3 and TRBJ1-5. Per germline, CDR1 ENHRY and CDR2 SYGVKD. CDR3 length: 13 residues. CDR3 in amino acids: CAISDVTNQPQHF.

The V and J genes are TRBV6-5 and TRBJ1-4; TCRdb selects TRBD1, and the lack of DNA leaves this call unchecked. This CDR3 region has 13 residues. CDR1 MNHEY and CDR2 SVGAGI come from the germline V gene. The CDR3 is CASTRDPNEKLFF.

The genes are TRBV24-1 and TRBJ2-3. Germline V gives CDR1 KGHDR, CDR2 SFDVKD. This CDR3 spans 14 amino acids. This CDR3 is CATSDTGPTDTQYF.

The chain has TRBV12-3 or TRBV12-4 and TRBJ1-4; without DNA, the TCRdb call of TRBD1 cannot be checked. There are 14 residues in the CDR3. The CDR3 region is CASSSGQGYEKLFF.